This TCR beta chain was sequenced during a study of cytomegalovirus exposure and HLA in healthy donors. Whole-study context: Of a few hundred genotyped donors, roughly 81% grouped in the Caucasian-associated ancestry cluster.

Both 60 Vbeta primers and 13 Jbeta primers went into the PCR. The data were produced by immunoSEQ multiplex PCR, yet TCRdb's version contains in-frame clones alone and is incomplete. The table includes just under 80,000 clones, approximately 78% detected once. Findings and limits, study-wide: While the bulk of TCR sequences proved rare, some public TCRs turned up in many donors. The classifier, whose performance was assessed in both the original and validation cohorts, reportedly diagnosed cytomegalovirus status with high specificity and sensitivity.

The CDR3 covers 15 residues. The V end lost 0 bases, the J end lost 8 bases, and 15 bases lay between the germline ends. Looked up from germline, CDR1 is SGHDT and CDR2 is YYEEEE. As to this clone: Its matching antigen is unknown.

The chain employs TRBV5-6 and TRBJ2-4, with D possibly being TRBD1 (6 bases). The sequencing input was PBMCs. The source of this sequence is a man aged 35 to 55 in good health and CMV-seronegative. The CDR3, as DNA: TGTGCCAGCAGCTTGGAGACAGGTAAAACGGACATTCAGTACTTC. Its protein is CASSLETGKTDIQYF. Together with reference TRBV5-6 and TRBJ2-4, the CDR3 gives the full variable domain: DAGVTQSPTHLIKTRGQQVTLRCSPKSGHDTVSWYQQALGQGPQFIFQYYEEEERQRGNFPDRFSGHQFPNYSSELNVNALLLGDSALYLCASSLETGKTDIQYFGAGTRLSVL.